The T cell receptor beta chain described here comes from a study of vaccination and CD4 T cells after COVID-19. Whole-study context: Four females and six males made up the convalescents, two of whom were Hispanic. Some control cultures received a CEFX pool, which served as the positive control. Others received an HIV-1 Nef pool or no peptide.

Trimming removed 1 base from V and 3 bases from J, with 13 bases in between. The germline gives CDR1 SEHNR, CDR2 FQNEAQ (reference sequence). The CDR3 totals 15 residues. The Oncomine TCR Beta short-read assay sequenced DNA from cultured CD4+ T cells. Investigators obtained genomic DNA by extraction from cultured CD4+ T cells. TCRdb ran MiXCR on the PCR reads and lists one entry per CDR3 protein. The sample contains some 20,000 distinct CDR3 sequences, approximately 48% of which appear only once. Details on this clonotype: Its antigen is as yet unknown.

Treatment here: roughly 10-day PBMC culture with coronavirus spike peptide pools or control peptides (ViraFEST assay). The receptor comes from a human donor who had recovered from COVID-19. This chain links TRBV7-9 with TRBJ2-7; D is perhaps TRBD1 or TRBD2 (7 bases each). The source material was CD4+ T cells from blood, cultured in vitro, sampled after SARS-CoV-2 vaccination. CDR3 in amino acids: CASSLGGGQYYEQYF. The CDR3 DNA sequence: TGTGCCAGCAGCTTAGGGGGGGGACAGTACTACGAGCAGTACTTC. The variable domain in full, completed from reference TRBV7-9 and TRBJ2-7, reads DTGVSQNPRHKITKRGQNVTFRCDPISEHNRLYWYRQTLGQGPEFLTYFQNEAQLEKSRLLSDRFSAERPKGSFSTLEIQRTEQGDSAMYLCASSLGGGQYYEQYFGPGTRLTVT.